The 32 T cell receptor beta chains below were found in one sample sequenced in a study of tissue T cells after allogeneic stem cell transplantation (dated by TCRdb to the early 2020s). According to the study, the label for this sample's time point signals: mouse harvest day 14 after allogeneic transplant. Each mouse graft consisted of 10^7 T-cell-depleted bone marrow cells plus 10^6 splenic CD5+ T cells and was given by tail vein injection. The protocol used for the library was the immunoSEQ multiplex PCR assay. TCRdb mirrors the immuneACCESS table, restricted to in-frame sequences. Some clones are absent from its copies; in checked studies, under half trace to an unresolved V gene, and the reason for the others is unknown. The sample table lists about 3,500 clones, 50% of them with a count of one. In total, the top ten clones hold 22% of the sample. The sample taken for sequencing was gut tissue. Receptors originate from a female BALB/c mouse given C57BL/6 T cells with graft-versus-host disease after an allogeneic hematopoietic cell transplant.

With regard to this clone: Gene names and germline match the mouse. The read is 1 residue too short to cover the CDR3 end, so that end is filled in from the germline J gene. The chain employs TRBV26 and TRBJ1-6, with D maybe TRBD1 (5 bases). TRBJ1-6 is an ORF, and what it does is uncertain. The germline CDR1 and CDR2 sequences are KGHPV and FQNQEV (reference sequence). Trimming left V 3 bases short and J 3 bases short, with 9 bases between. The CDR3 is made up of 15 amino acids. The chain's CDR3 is CASSLPGSYNSPLYF. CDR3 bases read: TGTGCCAGCAGTCTTCCAGGGAGCTATAATTCGCCCCTCTAC.

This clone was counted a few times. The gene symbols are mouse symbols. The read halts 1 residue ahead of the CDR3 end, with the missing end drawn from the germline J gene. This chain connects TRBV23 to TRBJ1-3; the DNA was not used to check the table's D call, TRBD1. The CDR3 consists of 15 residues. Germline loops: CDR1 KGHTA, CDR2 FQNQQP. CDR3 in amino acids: CSSSQSQNSGNTLYF. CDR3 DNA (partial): TGCTCCAGCAGTCAATCTCAGAATTCTGGAAATACGCTCTAT.

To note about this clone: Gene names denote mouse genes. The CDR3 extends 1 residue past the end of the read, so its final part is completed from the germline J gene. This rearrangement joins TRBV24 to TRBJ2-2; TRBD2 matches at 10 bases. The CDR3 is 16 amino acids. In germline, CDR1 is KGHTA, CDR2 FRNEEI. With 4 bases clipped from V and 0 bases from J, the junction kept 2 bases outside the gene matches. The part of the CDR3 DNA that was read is TGTGCCAGCAGTCGTGGGACTGGGGCAAACACCGGGCAGCTCTAC. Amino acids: CASSRGTGANTGQLY. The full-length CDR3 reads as CASSRGTGANTGQLYF.

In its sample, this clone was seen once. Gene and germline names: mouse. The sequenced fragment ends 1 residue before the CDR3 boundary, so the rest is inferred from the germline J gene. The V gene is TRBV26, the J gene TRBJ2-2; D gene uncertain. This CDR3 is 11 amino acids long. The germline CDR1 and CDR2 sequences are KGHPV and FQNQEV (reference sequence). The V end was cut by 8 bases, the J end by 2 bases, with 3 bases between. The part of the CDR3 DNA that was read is TGTGCCAGCGACAACACCGGGCAGCTCTAC. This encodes CASDNTGQLY. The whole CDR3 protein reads CASDNTGQLYF.

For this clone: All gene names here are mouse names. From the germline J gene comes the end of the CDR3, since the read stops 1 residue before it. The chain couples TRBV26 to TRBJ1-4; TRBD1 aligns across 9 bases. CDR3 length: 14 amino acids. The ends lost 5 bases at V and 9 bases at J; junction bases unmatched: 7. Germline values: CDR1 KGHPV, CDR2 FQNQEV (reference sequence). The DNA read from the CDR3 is TGTGCCAGCAGTTTGGACAGGGGAGGCAAAAGATTATTT. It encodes CASSLDRGGKRLF. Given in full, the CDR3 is CASSLDRGGKRLFF.

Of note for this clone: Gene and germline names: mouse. The sequenced CDR3 bases are TGCTCCAGCAGCTCCGGGACAGGGACAAACACAGAAGTCTTC. This sequence encodes CSSSSGTGTNTEVF. The CDR3 reads in full as CSSSSGTGTNTEVFF. The V gene is TRBV23, the J gene TRBJ1-1; the table's D call, TRBD1, was not checked against the DNA. From the germline J gene comes the end of the CDR3, since the read stops 1 residue before it. Germline CDR1 is KGHTA and CDR2 is FQNQQP. The CDR3 loop spans 15 amino acids.

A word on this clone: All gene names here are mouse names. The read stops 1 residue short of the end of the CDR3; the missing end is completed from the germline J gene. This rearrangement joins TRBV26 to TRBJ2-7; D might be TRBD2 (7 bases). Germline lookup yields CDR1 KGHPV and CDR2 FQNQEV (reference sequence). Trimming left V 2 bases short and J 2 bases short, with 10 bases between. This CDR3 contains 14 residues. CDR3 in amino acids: CASSLEGGAYEQYF. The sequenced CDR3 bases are TGTGCCAGCAGTCTGGAGGGGGGGGCCTATGAACAGTAC.

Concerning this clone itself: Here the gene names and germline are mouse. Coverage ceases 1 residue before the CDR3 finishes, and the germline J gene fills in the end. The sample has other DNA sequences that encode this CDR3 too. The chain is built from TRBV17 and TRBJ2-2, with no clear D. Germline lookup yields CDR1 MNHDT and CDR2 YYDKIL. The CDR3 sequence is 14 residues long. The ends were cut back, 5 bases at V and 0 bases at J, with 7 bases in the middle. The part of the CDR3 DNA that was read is TGTGCTAGCAGTGGGGTTGCAAACACCGGGCAGCTCTAC. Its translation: CASSGVANTGQLY. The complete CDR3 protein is CASSGVANTGQLYF. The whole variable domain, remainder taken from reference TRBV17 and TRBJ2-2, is DTTVKQNPRYKLARVGKPVNLICSQTMNHDTMYWYQKKPNQAPKLLLFYYDKILNREADTFEKFQSSRPNNSFCSLYIGSAGLEYSAMYLCASSGVANTGQLYFGEGSKLTVL.

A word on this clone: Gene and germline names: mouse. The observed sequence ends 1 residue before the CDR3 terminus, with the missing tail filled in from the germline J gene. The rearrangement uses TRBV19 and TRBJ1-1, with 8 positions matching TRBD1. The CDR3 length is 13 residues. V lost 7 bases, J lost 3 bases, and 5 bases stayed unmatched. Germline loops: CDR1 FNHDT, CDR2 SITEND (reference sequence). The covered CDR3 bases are TGTGCCAGCCGCCAGGGGGCTTACACAGAAGTCTTC. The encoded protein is CASRQGAYTEVF. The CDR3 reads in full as CASRQGAYTEVFF.

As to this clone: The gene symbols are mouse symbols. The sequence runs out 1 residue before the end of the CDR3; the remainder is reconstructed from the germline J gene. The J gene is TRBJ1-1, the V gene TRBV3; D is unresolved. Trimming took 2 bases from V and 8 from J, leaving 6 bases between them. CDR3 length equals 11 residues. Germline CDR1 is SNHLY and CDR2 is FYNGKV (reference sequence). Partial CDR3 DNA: TGTGCCAGCAGCTTACGGGTGGAAGTCTTC. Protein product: CASSLRVEVF. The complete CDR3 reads CASSLRVEVFF. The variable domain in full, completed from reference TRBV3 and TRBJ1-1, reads GPKVLQIPSHQIIDMGQMVTLNCDPVSNHLYFYWYKQILGQQMEFLVNFYNGKVMEKSKLFKDQFSVERPDGSYFTLKIQPTALEDSAVYFCASSLRVEVFFGKGTRLTVV.

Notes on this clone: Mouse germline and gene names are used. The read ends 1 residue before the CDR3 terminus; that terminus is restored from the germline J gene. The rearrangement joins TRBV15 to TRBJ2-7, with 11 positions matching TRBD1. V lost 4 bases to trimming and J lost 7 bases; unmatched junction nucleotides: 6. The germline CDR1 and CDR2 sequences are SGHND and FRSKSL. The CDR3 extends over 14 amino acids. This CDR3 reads CASSSGQGAREQYF. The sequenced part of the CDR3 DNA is TGTGCCAGCAGTTCCGGACAGGGGGCGAGGGAACAGTAC.

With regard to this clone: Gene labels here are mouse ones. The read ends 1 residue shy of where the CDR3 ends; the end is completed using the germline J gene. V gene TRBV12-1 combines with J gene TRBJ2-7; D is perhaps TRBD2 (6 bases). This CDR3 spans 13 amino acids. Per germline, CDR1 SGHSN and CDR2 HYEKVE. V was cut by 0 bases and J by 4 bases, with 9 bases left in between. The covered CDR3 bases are TGTGCCAGCTCTCTCGATGGGGGATATGAACAGTAC. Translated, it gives CASSLDGGYEQY. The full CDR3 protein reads CASSLDGGYEQYF.

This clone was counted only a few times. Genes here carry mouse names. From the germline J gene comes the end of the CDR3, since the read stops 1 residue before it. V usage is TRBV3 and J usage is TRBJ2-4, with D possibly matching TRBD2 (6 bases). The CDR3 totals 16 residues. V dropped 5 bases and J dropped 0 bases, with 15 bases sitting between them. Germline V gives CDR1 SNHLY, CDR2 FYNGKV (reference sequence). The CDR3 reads CASSRTGGPSQNTLYF. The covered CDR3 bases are TGTGCCAGCAGCCGGACGGGGGGTCCTAGTCAAAACACCTTGTAC.

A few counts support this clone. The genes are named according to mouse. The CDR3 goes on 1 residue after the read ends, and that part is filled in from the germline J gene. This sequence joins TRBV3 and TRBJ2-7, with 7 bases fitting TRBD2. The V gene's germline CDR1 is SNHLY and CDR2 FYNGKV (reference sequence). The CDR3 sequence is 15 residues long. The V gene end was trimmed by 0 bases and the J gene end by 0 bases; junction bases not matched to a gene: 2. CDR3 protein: CASSLARGGSYEQYF. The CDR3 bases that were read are TGTGCCAGCAGCTTAGCACGGGGGGGCTCCTATGAACAGTAC.

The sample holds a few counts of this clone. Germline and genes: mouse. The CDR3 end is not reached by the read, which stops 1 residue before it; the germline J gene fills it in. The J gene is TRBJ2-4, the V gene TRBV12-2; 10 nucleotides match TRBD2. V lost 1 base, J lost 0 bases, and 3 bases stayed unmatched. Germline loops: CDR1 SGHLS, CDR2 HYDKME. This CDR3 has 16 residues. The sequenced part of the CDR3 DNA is TGTGCCAGCTCTCTTTCTGGGGGGGCTAGTCAAAACACCTTGTAC. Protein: CASSLSGGASQNTLY. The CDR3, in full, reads CASSLSGGASQNTLYF.

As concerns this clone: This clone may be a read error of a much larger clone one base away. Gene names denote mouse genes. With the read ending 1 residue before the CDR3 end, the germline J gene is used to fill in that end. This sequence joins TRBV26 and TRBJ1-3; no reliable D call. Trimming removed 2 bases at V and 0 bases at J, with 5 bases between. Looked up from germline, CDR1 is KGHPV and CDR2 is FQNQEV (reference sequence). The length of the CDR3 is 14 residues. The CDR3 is CASSLTDSGNTLYF. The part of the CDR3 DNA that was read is TGTGCCAGCAGTCTGACAGATTCTGGAAATACGCTCTAT.

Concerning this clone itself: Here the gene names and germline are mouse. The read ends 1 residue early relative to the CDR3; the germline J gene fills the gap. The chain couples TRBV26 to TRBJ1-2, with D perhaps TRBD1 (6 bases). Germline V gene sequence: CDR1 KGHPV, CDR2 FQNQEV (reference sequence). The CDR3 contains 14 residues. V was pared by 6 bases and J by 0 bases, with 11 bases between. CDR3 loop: CASSRDIPNSDYTF. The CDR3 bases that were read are TGTGCCAGCAGCCGGGACATTCCAAACTCCGACTACACC.

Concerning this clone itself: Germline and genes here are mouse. Here the CDR3 reads CASSLGTGSNERLFF. The sequenced CDR3 bases are TGTGCCAGCAGTCTGGGGACAGGGTCCAACGAAAGATTATTT. The rearrangement links TRBV26 to TRBJ1-4; 9 bases are shared with TRBD1. The read falls 1 residue short of the CDR3 end, and the missing part is taken from the germline J gene. This CDR3 comprises 15 residues. With 2 bases clipped from V and 2 bases from J, the junction kept 0 bases outside the gene matches. Germline V gene lookup returns CDR1 KGHPV and CDR2 FQNQEV (reference sequence).

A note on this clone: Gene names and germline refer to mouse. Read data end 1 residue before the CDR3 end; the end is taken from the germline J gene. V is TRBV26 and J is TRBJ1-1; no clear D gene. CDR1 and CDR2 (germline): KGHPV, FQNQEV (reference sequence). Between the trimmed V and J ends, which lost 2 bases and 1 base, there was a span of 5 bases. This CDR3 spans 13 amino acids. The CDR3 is CASSLPGNTEVFF. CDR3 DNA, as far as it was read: TGTGCCAGCAGTCTGCCCGGGAACACAGAAGTCTTC.

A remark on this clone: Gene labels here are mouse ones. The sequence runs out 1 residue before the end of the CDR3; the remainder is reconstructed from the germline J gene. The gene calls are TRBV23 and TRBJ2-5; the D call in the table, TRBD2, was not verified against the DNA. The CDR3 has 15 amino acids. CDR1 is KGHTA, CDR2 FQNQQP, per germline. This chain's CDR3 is CSSSQSGGRQDTQYF. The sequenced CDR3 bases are TGCTCCAGCAGTCAATCTGGGGGGCGGCAAGACACCCAGTAC. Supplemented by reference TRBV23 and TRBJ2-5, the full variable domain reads DAAVTQKPRYLIKMKGQEAEMKCIPEKGHTAVFWYQQKQSKELKFLIYFQNQQPLDQIDMVKERFSAVCPSSSLCSLGIRTCEAEDSALYLCSSSQSGGRQDTQYFGPGTRLLVL.

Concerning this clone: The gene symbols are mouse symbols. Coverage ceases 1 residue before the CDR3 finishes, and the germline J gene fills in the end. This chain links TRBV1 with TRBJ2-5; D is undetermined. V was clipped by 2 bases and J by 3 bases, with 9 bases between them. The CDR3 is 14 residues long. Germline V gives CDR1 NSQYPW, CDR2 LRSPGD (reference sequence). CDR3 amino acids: CTCSAKGGQDTQYF. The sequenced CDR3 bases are TGCACCTGCAGTGCAAAGGGAGGGCAAGACACCCAGTAC.

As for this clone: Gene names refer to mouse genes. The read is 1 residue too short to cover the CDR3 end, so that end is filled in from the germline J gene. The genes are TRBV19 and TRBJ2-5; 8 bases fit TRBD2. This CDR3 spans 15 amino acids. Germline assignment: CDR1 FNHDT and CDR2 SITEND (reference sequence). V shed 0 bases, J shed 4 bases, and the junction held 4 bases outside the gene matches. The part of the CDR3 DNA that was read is TGTGCCAGCAGTATAGCCGGGGGGGCTGAAGACACCCAGTAC. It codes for CASSIAGGAEDTQY. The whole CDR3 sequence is CASSIAGGAEDTQYF.

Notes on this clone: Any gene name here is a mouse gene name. CDR3 residues: CASSLSTANTEVFF. The CDR3 DNA, read in part, is TGTGCCAGCAGTCTGTCAACAGCAAACACAGAAGTCTTC. The V gene is TRBV26, the J gene TRBJ1-1; D is uncertain. The CDR3 goes on 1 residue after the read ends, and that part is filled in from the germline J gene. The CDR3 totals 14 residues. Germline V gene lookup returns CDR1 KGHPV and CDR2 FQNQEV (reference sequence). Trimming pared 0 bases from V and 0 bases from J, leaving 5 bases between.

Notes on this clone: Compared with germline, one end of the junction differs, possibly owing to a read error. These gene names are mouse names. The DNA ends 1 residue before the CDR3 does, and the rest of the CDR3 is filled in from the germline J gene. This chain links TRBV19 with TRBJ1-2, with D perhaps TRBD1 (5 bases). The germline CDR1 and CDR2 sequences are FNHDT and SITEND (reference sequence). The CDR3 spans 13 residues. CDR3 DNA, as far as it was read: TGCCAGCAGTATAGCCAGGGAAACTCCGACTACACC. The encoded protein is CQQYSQGNSDYT. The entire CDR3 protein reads CQQYSQGNSDYTF.

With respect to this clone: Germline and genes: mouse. CDR3 DNA (partial): TGCTCCAGCAGTCAATCAGGGGGCCTCAACGAAAGATTATTT. This codes for CSSSQSGGLNERLF. The full CDR3 sequence reads CSSSQSGGLNERLFF. V is TRBV23 and J is TRBJ1-4; TRBD1 is the table's D call and was not checked against the DNA. The read stops 1 residue short of the end of the CDR3; the missing end is completed from the germline J gene. The CDR3 has 15 amino acids. Germline lookup yields CDR1 KGHTA and CDR2 FQNQQP.

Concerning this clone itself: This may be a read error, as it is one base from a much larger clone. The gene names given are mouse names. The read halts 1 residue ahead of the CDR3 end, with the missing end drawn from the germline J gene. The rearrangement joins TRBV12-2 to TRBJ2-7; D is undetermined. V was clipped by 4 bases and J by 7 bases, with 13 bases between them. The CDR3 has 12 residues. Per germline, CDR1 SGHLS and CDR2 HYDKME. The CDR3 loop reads CASSTGRREQYF. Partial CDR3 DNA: TGTGCCAGCTCCACCGGGCGCAGAGAACAGTAC.

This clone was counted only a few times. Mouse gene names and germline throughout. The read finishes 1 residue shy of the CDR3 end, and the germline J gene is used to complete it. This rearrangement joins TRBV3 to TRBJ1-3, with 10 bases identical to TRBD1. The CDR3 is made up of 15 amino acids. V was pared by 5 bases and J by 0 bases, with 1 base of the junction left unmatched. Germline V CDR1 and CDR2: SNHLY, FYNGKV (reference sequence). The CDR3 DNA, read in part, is TGTGCCAGCAGCAGGGACAGGGGTTCTGGAAATACGCTCTAT. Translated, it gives CASSRDRGSGNTLY. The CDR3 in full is CASSRDRGSGNTLYF.

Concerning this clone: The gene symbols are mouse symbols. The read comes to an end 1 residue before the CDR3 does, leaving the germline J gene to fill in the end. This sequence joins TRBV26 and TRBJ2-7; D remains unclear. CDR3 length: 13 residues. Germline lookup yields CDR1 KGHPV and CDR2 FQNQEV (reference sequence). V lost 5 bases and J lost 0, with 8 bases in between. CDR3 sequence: CASSTTISYEQYF. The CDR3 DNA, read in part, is TGTGCCAGCAGTACAACAATCTCCTATGAACAGTAC.

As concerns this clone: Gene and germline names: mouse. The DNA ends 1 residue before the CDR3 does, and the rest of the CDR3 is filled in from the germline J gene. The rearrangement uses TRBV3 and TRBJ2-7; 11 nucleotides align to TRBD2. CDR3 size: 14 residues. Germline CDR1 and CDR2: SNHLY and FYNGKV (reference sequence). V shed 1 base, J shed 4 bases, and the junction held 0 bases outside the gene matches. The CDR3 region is CASSLGTGGYEQYF. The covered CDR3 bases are TGTGCCAGCAGCTTAGGGACTGGGGGGTATGAACAGTAC.

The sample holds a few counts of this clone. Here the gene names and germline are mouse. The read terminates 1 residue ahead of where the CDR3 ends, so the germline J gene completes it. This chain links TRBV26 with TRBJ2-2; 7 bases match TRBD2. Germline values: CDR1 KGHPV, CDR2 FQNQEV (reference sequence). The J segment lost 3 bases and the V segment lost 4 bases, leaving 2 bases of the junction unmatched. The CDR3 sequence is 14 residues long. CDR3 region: CASSRWGDTGQLYF. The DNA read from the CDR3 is TGTGCCAGCAGTCGGTGGGGGGACACCGGGCAGCTCTAC.

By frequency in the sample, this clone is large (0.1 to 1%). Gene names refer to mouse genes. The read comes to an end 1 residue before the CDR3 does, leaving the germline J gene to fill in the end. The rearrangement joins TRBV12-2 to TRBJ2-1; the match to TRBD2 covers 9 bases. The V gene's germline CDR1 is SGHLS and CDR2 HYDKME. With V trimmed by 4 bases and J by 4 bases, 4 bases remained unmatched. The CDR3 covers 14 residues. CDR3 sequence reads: CASSNWGDYAEQFF. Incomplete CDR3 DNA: TGTGCCAGCTCAAACTGGGGGGATTATGCTGAGCAGTTC.

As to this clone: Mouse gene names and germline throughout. Incomplete CDR3 DNA: TGTGCCAGCAGTCTACAGGTTTCCAACGAAAGATTATTT. Protein sequence: CASSLQVSNERLF. The entire CDR3 reads CASSLQVSNERLFF. J is TRBJ1-4 and V is TRBV26; possibly TRBD1 for D (5 bases). The read falls 1 residue short of the CDR3 end, and the missing part is taken from the germline J gene. With 3 bases removed from V and 0 bases from J, the gap between germline ends came to 5 bases. The CDR3 loop spans 14 amino acids. Germline CDR1 KGHPV, CDR2 FQNQEV (reference sequence).